This T cell receptor beta chain was identified in a study of early stage breast cancer tumors. With regard to this clone: Its antigen is not identified.

Points from the study as a whole: Tumor and normal breast were distinguished via blood comparison in about 90% of the 16 patients.

V lost 5 bases to trimming and J lost 5 bases; unmatched junction nucleotides: 8. From germline, CDR1 is SGHDT and CDR2 YYEEEE. The CDR3 runs 15 residues. Profiling relied on immunoSEQ multiplex PCR, and the TCRdb table lists in-frame clones only, not all of them. The table shows about 69,000 clones, with 75% to 90% occurring only once. The receptor was isolated from a person aged 40 to 49 with breast cancer. Material for sequencing was blood. The chain is built from TRBV5-6 and TRBJ2-3; 10 bases map to TRBD2. CDR3 DNA sequence: TGTGCCAGCAGGGGAGCGGGAGGGCGGAGAGATACGCAGTATTTT. Amino acid sequence: CASRGAGGRRDTQYF.